Shown below are 14 T cell receptor beta chains from a single sample sequenced in a study of blood T cells in healthy people across ages. Combining a sample-barcoded 5' primer with a J-beta primer mix, a second PCR ran for roughly 7 to 11 cycles. TCRdb independently ran MiXCR on the 5' RACE reads; one entry per CDR3 protein. Here the sample spans about 1.4 million distinct CDR3 sequences, roughly 59% being singletons. The sequenced sample was blood. All receptors derive from a young man in good health.

V is TRBV5-1 and J is TRBJ1-6; 8 bases line up with TRBD1. CDR1 SGHRS and CDR2 YFSETQ come from the germline V gene. V lost 4 bases to trimming and J lost 7 bases; unmatched junction nucleotides: 10. The CDR3 loop spans 16 amino acids. DNA of the CDR3: TGCGCCAGCAGCCCGGCCTTGGACAGGGAGAATTCACCCCTCCACTTT. Translation: CASSPALDRENSPLHF.

Turning to this clonotype: The germline gene is not matched at one end of the junction; a read error may be the cause. This chain links TRBV20-1 with TRBJ2-7; D is ambiguous. Germline V lookup: CDR1 DFQATT, CDR2 SNEGSKA (reference sequence). CDR3 length: 10 residues. The CDR3 region is CRARDYEQYF. The CDR3 nucleotides read TGCAGGGCTAGGGATTACGAGCAGTACTTC.

CDR3: CASRGPGDETQYF. The CDR3, as DNA: TGTGCCAGCAGGGGGCCGGGGGACGAGACCCAGTACTTC. V usage is TRBV11-2 and J usage is TRBJ2-7; the D gene is possibly TRBD2 (6 bases). With the DNA end fitting TRBJ2-5 better, the J assignment may be wrong. Germline V gene lookup returns CDR1 SGHAT and CDR2 FQNNGV. CDR3 length: 13 amino acids.

CDR3 DNA sequence: TGTGCCAGCAGCCAAGCTCCGGGACTAGCGGGGGATGAGCAGTTCTTC. It encodes CASSQAPGLAGDEQFF. The chain combines TRBV14 with TRBJ2-1; 14 positions agree with TRBD2. The CDR3 totals 16 residues. V shed 1 base and J 8 bases; nucleotides not matched to a gene: 4. Germline loops: CDR1 SGHDN, CDR2 FVKESK.

This clonotype appeared many times. This sequence joins TRBV12-3 or TRBV12-4 and TRBJ2-5; TRBD2 matches at 9 bases. CDR3 size: 15 residues. J was trimmed by 5 bases and V by 6 bases; bases with no gene match: 10. CDR3 sequence (DNA): TGTGCCAGCAGCCCTCTCGCGGGAGGGCGGGAGACCCAGTACTTC. It specifies CASSPLAGGRETQYF.

The chain joins TRBV29-1 to TRBJ2-3; 7 nucleotides agree with TRBD1. Per the germline V gene, CDR1 is SQVTM and CDR2 is ANQGSEA. With 3 bases clipped from V and 3 bases from J, the junction kept 3 bases outside the gene matches. This CDR3 is 13 amino acids long. The CDR3 DNA reads TGCAGCGTTGATAACAGGGGAACAGATACGCAGTATTTT. Translated: CSVDNRGTDTQYF.

The genes are TRBV7-2 and TRBJ2-7, with TRBD2 matching over 7 bases. V gave up 2 bases and J gave up 0 bases; unmatched junction bases: 7. The CDR3 runs 16 residues. Germline V gene sequence: CDR1 SGHTA, CDR2 FQGNSA. CDR3 in DNA: TGTGCCAGCAGCTTACTAGCGGCAACCAGCTCCTACGAGCAGTACTTC. Translating it yields CASSLLAATSSYEQYF. The whole variable domain, remainder taken from reference TRBV7-2 and TRBJ2-7, is GAGVSQSPSNKVTEKGKDVELRCDPISGHTALYWYRQSLGQGLEFLIYFQGNSAPDKSGLPSDRFSAERTGGSVSTLTIQRTQQEDSAVYLCASSLLAATSSYEQYFGPGTRLTVT.

This clonotype was counted a few times. The rearrangement uses TRBV7-8 and TRBJ2-7, with D perhaps matching TRBD1 or TRBD2 (5 bases each). Germline V gene sequence: CDR1 SGHVS, CDR2 FQNEAQ. V lost 4 bases and J 3 bases, leaving 16 bases between the germline ends. The CDR3 length is 15 residues. CDR3 nucleotides: TGTGCCAGCAGCTCCCTTCGGGACGCCAGCTACGAGCAGTACTTC. It codes for CASSSLRDASYEQYF. Filled out from reference TRBV7-8 and TRBJ2-7, the complete variable domain reads GAGVSQSPRYKVAKRGQDVALRCDPISGHVSLFWYQQALGQGPEFLTYFQNEAQLDKSGLPSDRFFAERPEGSVSTLKIQRTQQEDSAVYLCASSSLRDASYEQYFGPGTRLTVT.

The chain has TRBV3-1 and TRBJ2-1; 7 bases are a match to TRBD2. After removal of 2 bases from V and 13 bases from J, the junction contained 14 bases not matched to a gene. The germline CDR1 and CDR2 sequences are LGHDT and YNNKEL (reference sequence). The CDR3 extends over 15 amino acids. In DNA, the CDR3 is TGTGCCAGCAGCCAAAATCCATTGGCGGGAGAGACCCAGTTCTTC. Translated: CASSQNPLAGETQFF.

The rearrangement links TRBV12-3 or TRBV12-4 to TRBJ2-7; 11 bases are shared with TRBD1. Germline trimming cut 1 base from V and 2 bases from J; bases unmatched to any gene: 4. CDR3 length equals 16 residues. Here the CDR3 DNA reads TGTGCCAGCAGTTTAGTCGGGGGACAGGGGGCCTACGAGCAGTACTTC. Translated, it gives CASSLVGGQGAYEQYF.

The chain employs TRBV18 and TRBJ1-1; D is unclear. This CDR3 comprises 10 residues. The germline CDR1 and CDR2 sequences are KGHSH and LQKENI. V gave up 3 bases and J gave up 7 bases, with 3 bases separating them. CDR3 protein: CASSPLEAFF. The CDR3 DNA is TGTGCCAGCTCACCTCTTGAAGCTTTCTTT.

V usage is TRBV29-1 and J usage is TRBJ1-3; tentative D call: TRBD1 (6 bases). V dropped 6 bases and J dropped 1 base, with 7 bases sitting between them. Looked up from germline, CDR1 is SQVTM and CDR2 is ANQGSEA. The CDR3 is 12 amino acids. The CDR3 reads CSVGQSGNTIYF. CDR3 DNA sequence: TGCAGCGTAGGACAGTCTGGAAACACCATATATTTT.

The V gene is TRBV20-1, the J gene TRBJ2-3; TRBD2 might be the D (5 bases). The germline gives CDR1 DFQATT, CDR2 SNEGSKA (reference sequence). This CDR3 has 13 residues. Trimming removed 5 bases at V and 2 bases at J, with 11 bases between. In DNA form, the CDR3 reads TGCAGTGCTCGACTATTACCCACAGATACGCAGTATTTT. This sequence encodes CSARLLPTDTQYF.

CDR3 coding DNA: TGCAGCGTTCTATACACCGGGGAGCTGTTTTTT. It specifies CSVLYTGELFF. The chain has TRBV29-1 and TRBJ2-2; the D is unclear. CDR3 length: 11 residues. Germline V gene data show CDR1 as SQVTM and CDR2 as ANQGSEA. V was cut by 5 bases and J by 3 bases, with 4 bases left in between.